The rows below give T cell receptor beta chains drawn from one sample of a study of T cells in Graves' hyperthyroidism and ophthalmopathy. TCRdb called the multiplex PCR reads again in MiXCR, with one record for every CDR3 protein. The top ten hold 30% to 35% of the sample, which has approximately 370,000 distinct CDR3 sequences, roughly 15% seen once. The sequencing sample was made of blood. These receptors were collected from a woman under 40 with Graves' hyperthyroidism that later progressed to Graves' ophthalmopathy. CDR3s include the opening cysteine and the closing phenylalanine or tryptophan.

j_call | cdr3_length | v_call | cdr3_aa
TRBJ1-1 | 15 | TRBV6-1 | CASSGGTGRDTEAFF
TRBJ1-2 | 13 | TRBV5-6 | CASSSPGKYGYTF
TRBJ2-2 | 14 | TRBV12-3/TRBV12-4 | CASSKGGDTGELFF
TRBJ2-7 | 15 | TRBV7-9 | CASSGGPGQGYEQYF
TRBJ2-3 | 17 | TRBV28 | CASSPAGSGSSTDTQYF
TRBJ1-2 | 17 | TRBV11-3 | CASSLPHRGAFNYGYTF
TRBJ1-6 | 13 | TRBV19 | CASMSRGRTPLHF
TRBJ1-1 | 14 | TRBV11-3 | CASSLFGDSTEAFF
TRBJ2-3 | 14 | TRBV11-2 | CASRLAGFTDTQYF
TRBJ1-5 | 15 | TRBV6-1 | CASTNKSYSNQPQHF
TRBJ2-7 | 11 | TRBV6-1 | CASKRGYEQYF
TRBJ2-1 | 13 | TRBV28 | CASTTASYNEQFF
TRBJ2-7 | 13 | TRBV11-1 | CASSTFRGYEQYF
TRBJ1-1 | 12 | TRBV6-1 | CASRKTVSEAFF
TRBJ2-3 | 15 | TRBV18 | CASSPPSGSTNTQYF
TRBJ2-7 | 12 | TRBV5-1 | CASRGLNYEQYF
TRBJ1-4 | 15 | TRBV28 | CASSSVGGTNEKLFF
TRBJ2-7 | 14 | TRBV7-9 | CASSLAGDSYEQYF
TRBJ2-1 | 16 | TRBV19 | CASSFPTSGGADEQFF
TRBJ2-5 | 12 | TRBV7-2 | CASSTLGETQYF